This T cell receptor beta chain was observed in a study of early T cells in non-severe SARS-CoV-2 infection. Overall study context: The chains were unpaired, and the sequenced material was bulk RNA from unsorted whole blood.

Unique molecular identifiers were affixed to single, distinct cDNA molecules. A single record per CDR3 protein comes from TCRdb applying MiXCR to the 5' RACE reads. Among 75,000 to 80,000 distinct CDR3 sequences listed, roughly a sixth were seen once. Details on this clonotype: The antigen remains undetermined.

Germline V gene data show CDR1 as SGHTA and CDR2 as FQGNSA. V gave up 5 bases and J gave up 4 bases; unmatched junction bases: 6. This CDR3 has 15 amino acids. Study-level points and caveats: VDJdb matching, biased toward anti-spike CD8 responses, missed private and CD4 specificities.

The TCR sequence derives from an adult who was a healthcare worker with PCR-confirmed SARS-CoV-2 infection or an uninfected control (not recorded which). V usage is TRBV7-2 and J usage is TRBJ2-7; TRBD2 matches 12 bases. The material sequenced was whole blood. In DNA form, the CDR3 reads TGTGCCAGCAGCATAACTAGCGGGGGGAAGTACGAGCAGTACTTC. It specifies CASSITSGGKYEQYF.